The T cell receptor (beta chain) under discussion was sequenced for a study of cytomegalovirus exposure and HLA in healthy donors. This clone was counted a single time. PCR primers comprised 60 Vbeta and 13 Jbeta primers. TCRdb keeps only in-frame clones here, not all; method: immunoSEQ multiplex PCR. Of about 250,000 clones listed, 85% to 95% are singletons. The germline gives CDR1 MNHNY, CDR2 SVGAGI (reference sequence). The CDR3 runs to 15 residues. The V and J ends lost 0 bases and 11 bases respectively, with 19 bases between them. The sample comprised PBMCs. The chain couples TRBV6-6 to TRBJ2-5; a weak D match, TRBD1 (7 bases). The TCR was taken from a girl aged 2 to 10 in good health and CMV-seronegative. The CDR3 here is CASSYSRQGLEEQYF. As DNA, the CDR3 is TGTGCCAGCAGTTACTCTCGACAGGGACTTGAGGAGCAGTACTTC.